This T cell receptor (beta chain) is from a study of post-analysis software for immune sequencing data (dated by TCRdb to between 2015 and 2017). About the full investigation: Disease courses on record covered relapsing-remitting, secondary progressive and progressive-relapsing multiple sclerosis, though some patients had no subtype annotation. A subset of samples was prepared in parallel using single-end sample barcoding, then pooled and co-amplified after Illumina adapter ligation. Patient repertoires were compared against 10 to 12 previously published healthy control repertoires from donors aged roughly 6 to 26 years. Study-level results and caveats: The multiple sclerosis patient group was slightly younger than the control group. Compared with controls, multiple sclerosis patients had significantly lower normalized Chao1 diversity, a finding suggesting substantial peripheral T-cell clonal expansion. Strong co-clustering of samples prepared in the same batch was shown by direct clustering with F measure, prompting a batch-effect correction. A handful of TRBV segments, including TRBV5-6, TRBV5-1 and TRBV20-1, were significantly more frequent in patients than controls.

A note on this clonotype: What antigen it recognizes has not been identified. There are no base qualities to consult, and no much larger clone falls within one base.

Receptors were amplified or captured by PCR. The instrument given in TCRdb is Illumina HiSeq 2500. To reduce PCR and sequencing biases, unique molecular identifiers were incorporated into the TCR beta cDNA libraries. Approximately 500,000 cDNA molecules were obtained for every 1 to 10 million input T cells, so each molecule roughly corresponded to one T cell. The same protocol used for the earlier healthy control dataset was applied to prepare and sequence the patient libraries. Samples belonging to the same batch were prepared together, multiplexed and sequenced on a shared HiSeq lane. In the paper's pipeline: MIGEC handled the raw barcoded reads, throwing out single-read molecular identifier groups before consensus assembly and CDR3 extraction. Clonotype tables were post-analysed with VDJtools, and diversity was normalized by down-sampling all datasets to the smallest sample size. To correct batch-related cross-sample contamination, repertoire overlap clustering matched CDR3 amino acid sequences but not nucleotide sequences. Using fastp trimming at Q25 and MiXCR clonotype assembly, TCRdb reanalyzed the public sequencing data and kept in-frame beta chains. When rows share a CDR3 protein, they turn into one entry using the most common DNA and genes. TCRdb's processing, not the authors', yielded these V and J calls. Present in this sample are about 770,000 distinct CDR3 sequences, around 42% of which were seen just once. Together, the top ten hold approximately 4.4% of the sample.

TCR beta repertoires were profiled from peripheral blood of some 13 young patients with multiple sclerosis to demonstrate the VDJtools post-analysis software. The multiple sclerosis patients were children and adolescents ranging in age from roughly 6 to 15 years. The germline V gene provides CDR1 LGHNA and CDR2 YNFKEQ. The CDR3 measures 15 amino acids from cysteine to phenylalanine. The retained sequence is limited to the CDR3, 45 bases, with the frame set at the first base. Trimming at the junction amounts to 4 bases on V and 3 bases on J, and the germline ends lie 15 bases apart. The sample was blood. The clonotype comes from a girl between 5 and 17 years old with multiple sclerosis. The chain is made from TRBV4-2 and TRBJ2-5; the D element might be TRBD1 or TRBD2, as each aligns at 5 bases. The CDR3 reads CASSPILGAEETQYF. The nucleotide sequence is TGTGCCAGCAGCCCCATCCTCGGGGCAGAAGAGACCCAGTACTTC.